Presented here are 20 T cell receptor beta chains from one specimen sequenced in a study of blood T cell repertoires in COVID-19. The data were produced by immunoSEQ multiplex PCR, yet TCRdb's version contains in-frame clones alone and is incomplete. Of roughly 700,000 clones in the sample, 85% to 90% were seen once. Specimen: peripheral blood. The receptors come from a woman under 30 with acute or convalescent COVID-19.

The chain uses TRBV7-9 and TRBJ2-7, with 11 bases lining up with TRBD2. Germline V CDR1 and CDR2: SEHNR, FQNEAQ (reference sequence). Unmatched junction bases numbered 6, after V lost 6 bases and J lost 2 bases. There are 15 residues in the CDR3. CDR3 nucleotide sequence: TGTGCCAGCAGACCTGCTAGCGGGGGGACCTACGAGCAGTACTTC. As protein: CASRPASGGTYEQYF.

The chain has TRBV5-1 and TRBJ1-2; D is undetermined. Trimming shortened V by 2 bases and J by 4 bases, and 12 bases separated the two germline ends. Germline CDR1 reads SGHRS; CDR2 reads YFSETQ. The CDR3 runs to 14 residues. CDR3 DNA sequence: TGCGCCAGCAGCTTAGGTGCCGGGGTCTATGGCTACACCTTC. Translated: CASSLGAGVYGYTF.

The V call is TRBV5-1, the J call TRBJ2-3; 7 bases map to TRBD1. This CDR3 contains 14 residues. CDR1 is SGHRS and CDR2 is YFSETQ in the germline V gene. The V and J ends lost 4 bases and 8 bases, in that order; junction bases with no gene match: 10. Written as DNA, the CDR3 is TGCGCCAGCAGCCCCCCTTTGCAGGGGGTTACGCAGTATTTT. Its protein is CASSPPLQGVTQYF.

The chain is built from TRBV12-5 and TRBJ1-1; perhaps TRBD1 as D (5 bases). The germline V gene encodes CDR1 LGHNT and CDR2 FRNRAP. The CDR3 is 13 residues long. Trimming cost V 7 bases and J 1 base, with 10 bases left between them. The CDR3 sequence is CASEIGQNTEAFF. In DNA form, the CDR3 reads TGTGCTAGTGAAATAGGACAGAACACTGAAGCTTTCTTT.

The chain joins TRBV5-1 to TRBJ2-1; weak D call: TRBD2 (6 bases). With 4 bases removed from V and 0 bases from J, the gap between germline ends came to 17 bases. This CDR3 has 17 amino acids. Germline V lookup: CDR1 SGHRS, CDR2 YFSETQ. The CDR3 region is CASSPTLASSSYNEQFF. CDR3 sequence (DNA): TGCGCCAGCAGCCCGACGCTAGCGTCAAGCTCCTACAATGAGCAGTTCTTC.

The CDR3 DNA reads as TGTGCCAGTAGGGGAGGCCCAGTCCAAGAGACCCAGTACTTC. It codes for CASRGGPVQETQYF. This sequence joins TRBV19 and TRBJ2-5, with D possibly matching TRBD2 (6 bases). Per germline, CDR1 LNHDA and CDR2 SQIVND (reference sequence). Trimming removed 6 bases at V and 1 base at J, with 12 bases between. The CDR3 is 14 residues long. Looking up the rest from reference TRBV19 and TRBJ2-5 gives the full variable domain: DGGITQSPKYLFRKEGQNVTLSCEQNLNHDAMYWYRQDPGQGLRLIYYSQIVNDFQKGDIAEGYSVSREKKESFPLTVTSAQKNPTAFYLCASRGGPVQETQYFGPGTRLLVL.

J is TRBJ2-7 and V is TRBV6-4; maybe TRBD2 (5 bases). CDR3 length: 13 amino acids. The V and J ends lost 3 bases and 2 bases respectively, with 8 bases between them. Germline values: CDR1 MRHNA, CDR2 SNTAGT. CDR3 amino acids: CASSEGDPYEQYF. The CDR3 nucleotides are TGTGCCAGCAGTGAGGGAGATCCCTACGAGCAGTACTTC.

On this clone: Its ends do not fully match the called genes, so a read error is possible. This sequence joins TRBV3-1 (or the pseudogene TRBV3-2) and TRBJ1-1; D might be TRBD1 (5 bases). Per germline, CDR1 LGHDT and CDR2 YNNKEL (reference sequence). The CDR3 runs to 14 residues. The CDR3 sequence: CASSQDRGVESPSF. The CDR3 DNA sequence: TGTGCCAGCAGCCAAGATAGGGGCGTAGAGTCCCCAAGCTTT.

The chain has TRBV5-1 and TRBJ2-2, with D perhaps matching TRBD2 (5 bases). V lost 4 bases to trimming and J lost 3 bases, with 13 bases between them. This CDR3 has 15 residues. Germline lookup yields CDR1 SGHRS and CDR2 YFSETQ. The CDR3 region is CASSQGRGDTGELFF. The DNA of the CDR3 is TGCGCCAGCAGCCAAGGACGGGGTGACACCGGGGAGCTGTTTTTT.

The DNA for the CDR3 is TGTGCCAGCAGCAATAACAGGGTTGGATATGGCTACACCTTC. This codes for CASSNNRVGYGYTF. The chain uses TRBV6-5 and TRBJ1-2; weak D call: TRBD1 (6 bases). The germline V and J ends were trimmed by 6 bases and 5 bases, with 16 bases remaining between them. Looked up from germline, CDR1 is MNHEY and CDR2 is SVGAGI. This CDR3 is 14 amino acids long.

The gene calls are TRBV13 and TRBJ1-2; D perhaps matches TRBD1 (6 bases). Per germline, CDR1 PRHDT and CDR2 FYEKMQ (reference sequence). Trimming took 2 bases from V and 8 from J, leaving 18 bases between them. The CDR3 has 15 amino acids. CDR3 sequence (DNA): TGTGCCAGCAGCTTATCTCCACCAGGGGTGAGGGGCTACACCTTC. The encoded protein is CASSLSPPGVRGYTF.

In its sample, this clone was seen a few times. CDR3 loop: CAWSLTGGGTEAFF. CDR3 DNA sequence: TGTGCCTGGAGTCTGACGGGGGGAGGAACTGAAGCTTTCTTT. The chain joins TRBV30 to TRBJ1-1; tentatively, D is TRBD1 (5 bases). Germline V gene lookup returns CDR1 GTSNPN and CDR2 SVGIG (reference sequence). Trimming cost V 2 bases and J 5 bases, with 15 bases left between them. The CDR3 covers 14 residues.

The V call is TRBV4-3, the J call TRBJ2-5; 7 nucleotides line up with TRBD2. V dropped 2 bases and J dropped 5; count of bases not matched to a gene: 5. The CDR3 covers 14 residues. CDR1 and CDR2 from the germline V gene are LGHNA and YSLEER. The CDR3 DNA reads TGCGCCAGCAGCCAACGGACTAGGGGCGAGACCCAGTACTTC. Protein sequence: CASSQRTRGETQYF.

The V and J genes are TRBV7-3 and TRBJ2-2; 7 bases are shared with TRBD2. CDR1 is SGHTA, CDR2 FQGTGA, per germline. J gave up 5 bases and V 5 bases, and 5 bases lay outside the gene matches. The CDR3 is 14 residues long. CDR3 region: CASSRGGSTGELFF. The CDR3 region has the DNA TGTGCCAGCAGCCGGGGAGGGAGTACCGGGGAGCTGTTTTTT.

The gene calls are TRBV9 and TRBJ1-2, with TRBD1 matching 9 bases. From germline, CDR1 is SGDLS and CDR2 YYNGEE. The CDR3 totals 17 residues. After removal of 0 bases from V and 0 bases from J, the junction contained 6 bases not matched to a gene. CDR3 in DNA: TGTGCCAGCAGCGTAGTTGGGACAGGGCGTGCTAACTATGGCTACACCTTC. Its translation: CASSVVGTGRANYGYTF. The full variable domain, its missing parts supplied by reference TRBV9 and TRBJ1-2, is DSGVTQTPKHLITATGQRVTLRCSPRSGDLSVYWYQQSLDQGLQFLIQYYNGEERAKGNILERFSAQQFPDLHSELNLSSLELGDSALYFCASSVVGTGRANYGYTFGSGTRLTVV.

This chain connects TRBV11-2 to TRBJ1-1; D is unclear. From germline, CDR1 is SGHAT and CDR2 FQNNGV. The CDR3 is made up of 13 amino acids. V dropped 1 base and J dropped 6 bases, with 9 bases sitting between them. CDR3 in amino acids: CASSLVYGSEAFF. Written as DNA, the CDR3 is TGTGCCAGCAGCTTAGTTTACGGGTCTGAAGCTTTCTTT.

The J gene is TRBJ1-2, the V gene TRBV5-6, with 8 bases lining up with TRBD1. Looked up from germline, CDR1 is SGHDT and CDR2 is YYEEEE. V lost 6 bases, J lost 4 bases, and 11 bases stayed unmatched. The length of the CDR3 is 15 residues. The CDR3: CASNIAGGASYGYTF. CDR3 DNA sequence: TGTGCCAGCAACATAGCAGGGGGCGCGAGCTATGGCTACACCTTC. The whole variable domain, remainder taken from reference TRBV5-6 and TRBJ1-2, is DAGVTQSPTHLIKTRGQQVTLRCSPKSGHDTVSWYQQALGQGPQFIFQYYEEEERQRGNFPDRFSGHQFPNYSSELNVNALLLGDSALYLCASNIAGGASYGYTFGSGTRLTVV.

The J gene is TRBJ1-1, the V gene TRBV5-1, with 7 bases aligning to TRBD1. The CDR3 contains 17 residues. V shed 3 bases and J 0 bases; nucleotides not matched to a gene: 11. Germline loops: CDR1 SGHRS, CDR2 YFSETQ. The chain's CDR3 is CASSSPNAGGMNTEAFF. As DNA, the CDR3 is TGCGCCAGCAGCTCACCCAACGCAGGGGGAATGAACACTGAAGCTTTCTTT.

This sequence joins TRBV9 and TRBJ1-4; a weak D match, TRBD1 (6 bases). V gave up 0 bases and J gave up 8 bases, with 11 bases separating them. The CDR3 runs to 14 residues. Germline V gene lookup returns CDR1 SGDLS and CDR2 YYNGEE. The CDR3 loop is CASSVGGQSEKLFF. The CDR3 nucleotides read TGTGCCAGCAGCGTAGGGGGACAAAGCGAAAAACTGTTTTTT.

This clone was counted a single time. CDR3 sequence (DNA): TGTGCCAGCAGACGAGGGTACAGTCCCGTCTCAACTAATGAAAAACTGTTTTTT. It specifies CASRRGYSPVSTNEKLFF. V usage is TRBV7-9 and J usage is TRBJ1-4; D not certain. Looked up from germline, CDR1 is SEHNR and CDR2 is FQNEAQ (reference sequence). The CDR3 totals 18 residues. V gave up 6 bases and J gave up 0 bases, with 20 bases separating them.